This is a list of T cell receptor beta chains from one sample in a study of OX40 agonist ivuxolimab in advanced cancers. Clones were read by immunoSEQ multiplex PCR, and TCRdb kept only the in-frame ones, dropping some. The sample has more than 70,000 clones, approximately 80% seen once; the top ten hold 0.44%. The specimen comprised CD4+ or CD8+ T cells sorted from blood, sampled in a trial of the OX40 agonist ivuxolimab. Receptor source: an adult with an advanced solid tumor such as melanoma, head and neck, liver or kidney cancer. CDR3s include the opening cysteine and the closing phenylalanine or tryptophan. Fields, in order: clone size, D gene, J gene, V gene, CDR3 DNA, CDR3 protein. The D gene is left open where the match is weak. Not every row has a clone size; where given, it reads once, few, many or a size class.

clone size: once; D gene: TRBD2; J gene: TRBJ2-5; V gene: TRBV7-9; CDR3 DNA: TGTGCCAGCAGCCCCCTGACTAGCGGGAGGCTAGCGGAGACCCAGTACTTC; CDR3 protein: CASSPLTSGRLAETQYF
clone size: -; D gene: -; J gene: TRBJ2-1; V gene: TRBV11-3; CDR3 DNA: TGTGCCAGCAGCCTAGGCTGGGGGACCTACAATGAGCAGTTCTTC; CDR3 protein: CASSLGWGTYNEQFF
clone size: -; D gene: -; J gene: TRBJ2-3; V gene: TRBV5-1; CDR3 DNA: TGCGCCAGCAGCCTATATACAGATACGCAGTATTTT; CDR3 protein: CASSLYTDTQYF
clone size: -; D gene: -; J gene: TRBJ2-4; V gene: TRBV27; CDR3 DNA: TGTGCCAGCAGTACCACCGCGACAGTCAAAAACATTCAGTACTTC; CDR3 protein: CASSTTATVKNIQYF
clone size: -; D gene: TRBD2; J gene: TRBJ2-3; V gene: TRBV2; CDR3 DNA: TGTGCCAGCAGTCAAAACAATCTAGCGGGGAGCCGTTTCTACACAGATACGCAGTATTTT; CDR3 protein: CASSQNNLAGSRFYTDTQYF
clone size: -; D gene: -; J gene: TRBJ1-4; V gene: TRBV19; CDR3 DNA: TGTGCCAGTAGCGAGGGACGGATTGCAACTAATGAAAAACTGTTTTTT; CDR3 protein: CASSEGRIATNEKLFF
clone size: -; D gene: TRBD1; J gene: TRBJ1-1; V gene: TRBV6-4; CDR3 DNA: TGTGCCAGCAGTGTGGGACAGGGGGCGCGAAGGACTGAAGCTTTCTTT; CDR3 protein: CASSVGQGARRTEAFF
clone size: -; D gene: -; J gene: TRBJ2-3; V gene: TRBV27; CDR3 DNA: TGTGCCAGCAGTTTATCTGCGGGGGCCGATACGCAGTATTTT; CDR3 protein: CASSLSAGADTQYF
clone size: -; D gene: TRBD1; J gene: TRBJ1-5; V gene: TRBV6-5; CDR3 DNA: TGTGCCAGCAGTTCGACAGGGACTCTCGATCAGCCCCAGCATTTT; CDR3 protein: CASSSTGTLDQPQHF
clone size: few; D gene: TRBD2; J gene: TRBJ2-1; V gene: TRBV2; CDR3 DNA: TGTGCCAGCAGTGTTAGCGGGGGGCCGGGGAATGAGCAGTTCTTC; CDR3 protein: CASSVSGGPGNEQFF